This T cell receptor (beta chain) is from a study of shared clonotypes between healthy human individuals. The CDR3 runs to 16 residues. V lost 6 bases, J lost 3 bases, and 6 bases stayed unmatched. Germline CDR1 and CDR2: SEHNR and FQNEAQ (reference sequence). Findings and limits, study-wide: Represented diversity (both genetic and exposure-history) was limited by the small number of donors.

Sequencing used immunoSEQ multiplex PCR; TCRdb keeps in-frame clones, though not all of them. The sample has around 430,000 clones, roughly three quarters seen once. Concerning this clone itself: The target antigen is unknown.

The rearrangement uses TRBV7-9 and TRBJ2-2, with TRBD1 matching 11 bases. The sequenced sample consisted of PBMCs. This clonotype was obtained from a woman aged 40 to 50 in good health. Some clones in this sample may be carry-over from other donors' samples. CDR3 DNA: TGTGCCAGCAGTAAAAGGACAGGGGGCTACACCGGGGAGCTGTTTTTT. Its translation is CASSKRTGGYTGELFF.